The entry below gives a single TCR beta chain sequence along with its context. The target antigen is unknown. TCRdb's table, derived via immunoSEQ multiplex PCR, lists solely in-frame clones and lacks some. The table has some 41,000 clones, roughly 72% seen once. Under the ViraFEST assay, PBMC were stimulated with viral peptide pools so that antigen-specific CD4+ T cells expanded. Sequencing was performed afterwards. CD4+ T cells were isolated after less than 12 days of culture. Nucleocapsid antibodies were negative in the vaccine recipients, who had never had SARS-CoV-2 infection. This specimen belongs to a study of vaccination effects on CD4 cells after COVID-19. Study details: Participants completed two doses of the BNT162b2 or mRNA-1273 vaccine.

Study-wide results and limits: Healthy vaccinees had only 1 of 255 vaccine-induced clones cross-react with common cold coronaviruses. Late post-vaccination samples showed marked contraction of infection- and vaccine-induced clones.

With 1 base removed from V and 5 bases from J, the gap between germline ends came to 18 bases. CDR3 length: 17 residues. The germline CDR1 and CDR2 sequences are KGHSH and LQKENI. This TCR was sampled from a human donor who received a COVID-19 vaccine. The chain carries TRBV18 and TRBJ2-1; D possibly matches TRBD1 or TRBD2 (6 bases each). Specimen: CD4+ T cells from PBMCs cultured with SARS-CoV-2 spike peptides, collected before COVID-19 vaccination. The DNA for the CDR3 is TGTGCCAGCTCACCACGGGGTGGGGGGCCCACTAACAATGAGCAGTTCTTC. This translates into CASSPRGGGPTNNEQFF.